The T cell receptor (beta chain) under discussion was sequenced for a study of T cells in Graves' hyperthyroidism and ophthalmopathy (dated by TCRdb to between 2017 and 2020). The study in broad terms: Peripheral blood samples were taken at the time of initial diagnosis, prior to any treatment. To identify distinguishing TCR V-J signatures, a discovery cohort of around 100 patients was used, comprising under 45 with Graves' ophthalmopathy and around 57 with stable Graves' hyperthyroidism. According to the paper, TCR Vbeta CDR3 sequencing was carried out on some 130 peripheral blood samples, which came from about 45 ophthalmopathy, 70 to 80 hyperthyroidism and 17 progressor patients. Whether ophthalmopathy could be predicted prospectively was tested in an independent validation cohort made up of 18 to 20 hyperthyroidism patients plus 17 patients who later progressed to ophthalmopathy. The 100 discovery patients were randomly divided into training and test sets at a 7:3 ratio. In addition, the study compared T-cell repertoires in thyroid tissue and in blood from several Graves' hyperthyroidism patients. After sampling, hyperthyroidism patients received methimazole starting at 30 mg daily, and ophthalmopathy patients received high-dose intravenous methylprednisolone.

Graves' hyperthyroidism was defined as stable when no progression to ophthalmopathy occurred over 18 months of follow-up. Hyperthyroidism patients were newly diagnosed, had a disease duration of under 2 months, and were aged 18 to 65 years. The study excluded patients with uncontrolled infections, other autoimmune diseases, pregnancy or lactation. Diagnoses were based on clinical symptoms, serum thyroxine and TRAb, thyroid ultrasound and orbital computed tomography. PBMCs were separated from about 10 ml of fresh peripheral blood using Ficoll-Paque density gradient centrifugation. Total RNA was extracted with Trizol reagent, and quality was checked on an Agilent 2100 Bioanalyzer. Unmatched junction bases come to 5, with V trimmed by 7 bases and J by 1 base. The CDR3 starts with the cysteine, ends with the phenylalanine, and has 14 residues. Just the 42-base CDR3 DNA is kept, in frame starting at base 1.

Amplification of TCR beta CDR3 regions was carried out from RNA transcripts. A first-round RT-PCR of the TCR CDR3 used the HTBI primer set with the Qiagen OneStep RT-PCR kit. A second multiplex PCR round built the libraries, followed by size selection and purification. Paired-end sequencing of the libraries was performed with 100 bp reads on an Illumina HiSeq2000. In the authors' own workflow: SOAPnuke was used to process the raw data, throwing out any read that contained adapters or uncalled bases, had a mean Phred below 15, or lacked an exact constant-primer or identifier match. COPE v1.2.5 was used to merge high-quality paired reads, and clonotypes were defined as unique nucleotide sequences. MiTCR v1.1 was used to align clonotypes to the IMGT TRBV, TRBD and TRBJ reference segments. The analysis included only V-J combinations with a frequency above 0.0001, which together covered roughly 99% of the repertoires. The TCS score was defined as the ratio of F50 (clonal expansion) to E x V (chaos), calculated using BLOSUM62-based TCRdist between CDR3 peptides within each V-J. Welch's t-statistics and random forest reduced 500 to 650 V-J features to about 13, which were used in a naive Bayes classifier (R e1071). Clones were called with MiXCR by TCRdb after fastp trimmed the public reads at Q25, and only in-frame beta chains were retained. Duplicate CDR3 protein sequences are folded into a single record with the most common DNA and genes. TCRdb, not the original authors, processed these V and J calls. The sample data list fewer than 350,000 distinct CDR3 sequences, and around a sixth of these were observed just once. Around 50% of the sample comes from the top ten.

This clonotype was found many times. This receptor's antigen is unknown. Base qualities are missing; no much larger clone stands one base away. What the work shows at the level of the full study, not this receptor alone: Most expanded thyroid clonotypes (frequency above 0.001) were also detected in blood, a finding suggesting that blood repertoires may reflect thyroid immune responses. A model built on a 13 V-J signature distinguished ophthalmopathy from stable hyperthyroidism, reaching roughly 88% sensitivity and approximately 81% specificity in cross-validation and 80%/75% in testing. In validation, the model predicted progression to ophthalmopathy a median of about 6.8 months before onset, with roughly 68% sensitivity and 72.22% specificity. No statistical method was used to fix the sample size in advance, and group allocation was not hidden from the investigators.

The receptor was derived from a woman aged 50 to 60 with Graves' hyperthyroidism. The chain was built from TRBV12-3 or TRBV12-4 and TRBJ2-7, with 9 bases aligning to TRBD2. Specimen: blood. CDR3 sequence: CASTVSGRSYEQYF. The bases read TGTGCCAGCACCGTAAGCGGGAGGTCCTACGAGCAGTACTTC.